Below are 31 T cell receptor beta chains sequenced from a single sample in a study of regulatory dendritic cells for organ transplantation. Clones were sequenced by immunoSEQ multiplex PCR, and TCRdb holds only the in-frame ones, with some missing. The sample has 35,000 to 40,000 clones, 75% to 95% seen once. The sequenced sample was naive CD8+ T cells from blood. Subset: CD45RA+ naive T cells. The receptors derive from a human donor in good health.

This rearrangement joins TRBV6-5 to TRBJ2-7; 7 positions agree with TRBD1. Per germline, CDR1 MNHEY and CDR2 SVGAGI. The J segment lost 2 bases and the V segment lost 4 bases, leaving 8 bases of the junction unmatched. CDR3 length: 15 residues. CDR3 protein: CASSLFFGQAYEQYF. The CDR3 DNA reads as TGTGCCAGCAGTTTGTTCTTTGGACAGGCCTACGAGCAGTACTTC.

The chain joins TRBV11-2 to TRBJ1-5; D may be TRBD1 (5 bases). V lost 0 bases and J 4 bases, leaving 10 bases between the germline ends. Germline-derived CDR1 and CDR2 are SGHAT and FQNNGV. The CDR3 is 15 residues long. The CDR3 is CASSLDRGLNQPQHF. The CDR3 nucleotides read TGTGCCAGCAGCTTAGACCGGGGCCTAAATCAGCCCCAGCATTTT.

The CDR3 is CASSLGRTFNEQFF. The CDR3 DNA reads as TGTGCCAGCAGCTTAGGAAGGACCTTCAATGAGCAGTTCTTC. The chain links TRBV7-9 to TRBJ2-1, with no clear D. The V gene lost 1 base and the J gene lost 6 bases, with 10 bases spanning the gap. Per germline, CDR1 SEHNR and CDR2 FQNEAQ (reference sequence). This CDR3 has 14 amino acids.

The chain is built from TRBV7-9 and TRBJ2-1, with 10 positions matching TRBD2. Germline CDR1 SEHNR, CDR2 FQNEAQ (reference sequence). This CDR3 is 16 amino acids long. V dropped 3 bases and J dropped 0; count of bases not matched to a gene: 2. Here the CDR3 reads CASSFSGRYSYNEQFF. CDR3 in DNA: TGTGCCAGCAGCTTTAGCGGGAGGTACTCCTACAATGAGCAGTTCTTC. Full variable domain (remainder filled in from reference TRBV7-9 and TRBJ2-1): DTGVSQNPRHKITKRGQNVTFRCDPISEHNRLYWYRQTLGQGPEFLTYFQNEAQLEKSRLLSDRFSAERPKGSFSTLEIQRTEQGDSAMYLCASSFSGRYSYNEQFFGPGTRLTVL.

The chain combines TRBV27 with TRBJ2-3; no reliable D call. The CDR3 runs 15 residues. Germline lookup yields CDR1 MNHEY and CDR2 SMNVEV (reference sequence). Trimming shortened V by 6 bases and J by 4 bases, and 17 bases separated the two germline ends. CDR3 amino acids: CASRLLGLEADTQYF. The CDR3 bases are TGTGCCAGCAGACTCCTGGGGTTAGAGGCAGATACGCAGTATTTT.

The chain has TRBV5-1 and TRBJ2-7, with 8 bases lining up with TRBD1. V lost 4 bases, J lost 2 bases, and 5 bases stayed unmatched. The CDR3 is 14 amino acids. Germline CDR1 reads SGHRS; CDR2 reads YFSETQ. The CDR3 spells CASSITGQAYEQYF. The CDR3 nucleotides read TGCGCCAGCAGCATAACGGGACAGGCCTACGAGCAGTACTTC.

The chain joins TRBV6-5 to TRBJ1-5; D uncertain. The CDR3 totals 13 residues. V was trimmed by 0 bases and J by 1 base, leaving 1 base between them. The germline gives CDR1 MNHEY, CDR2 SVGAGI. CDR3 in DNA: TGTGCCAGCAGTTACTCCAGCAATCAGCCCCAGCATTTT. As protein: CASSYSSNQPQHF.

J is TRBJ1-2 and V is TRBV4-1; unclear D gene. This CDR3 contains 13 residues. In germline, CDR1 is MGHRA, CDR2 YSYEKL. Deletions cut 0 bases from V and 5 bases from J, with 7 bases between. Here the CDR3 DNA reads TGCGCCAGCAGCCAAGATTATCCATATGGCTACACCTTC. Its translation is CASSQDYPYGYTF.

The rearrangement joins TRBV11-2 to TRBJ2-1, with D possibly matching TRBD2 (5 bases). The CDR3 loop spans 12 amino acids. V was pared by 3 bases and J by 9 bases, with 9 bases between. Germline values: CDR1 SGHAT, CDR2 FQNNGV. CDR3 coding DNA: TGTGCCAGCAGCTTCCCCGGGATTGAGCAGTTCTTC. It codes for CASSFPGIEQFF.

The chain is built from TRBV27 and TRBJ2-7, with 7 bases lining up with TRBD2. V was pared by 5 bases and J by 1 base, with 8 bases of the junction left unmatched. Germline V gene data show CDR1 as MNHEY and CDR2 as SMNVEV (reference sequence). The CDR3 length is 15 residues. The CDR3 DNA sequence: TGTGCCAGCAGTCCGGGGGGTACACCTTCCTACGAGCAGTACTTC. Residues: CASSPGGTPSYEQYF.

The rearrangement links TRBV27 to TRBJ1-3, with a weak D call TRBD1 (5 bases). V was pared by 7 bases and J by 3 bases, with 10 bases between. Germline V gene data show CDR1 as MNHEY and CDR2 as SMNVEV (reference sequence). The CDR3 has 13 amino acids. The CDR3 region is CASMGGGGNTIYF. CDR3 in DNA: TGTGCCAGCATGGGTGGGGGTGGAAACACCATATATTTT.

The chain combines TRBV7-8 with TRBJ2-1; D remains unclear. Germline V lookup: CDR1 SGHVS, CDR2 FQNEAQ. V was shortened by 3 bases and J by 8 bases, with 8 bases between the two germline ends. The length of the CDR3 is 12 residues. CDR3 region: CASSLEVYEQFF. The DNA for the CDR3 is TGTGCCAGCAGCTTGGAAGTCTATGAGCAGTTCTTC.

Here the CDR3 DNA reads TGTGCCTGGAGTGTACTGGGATACACTGAAGCTTTCTTT. Translated: CAWSVLGYTEAFF. The V gene is TRBV30, the J gene TRBJ1-1, with D hard to call. CDR3 length equals 13 residues. Germline V gene sequence: CDR1 GTSNPN, CDR2 SVGIG (reference sequence). Between the trimmed V and J ends, which lost 0 bases and 3 bases, there was a span of 8 bases.

This clone was observed a few times. The rearrangement joins TRBV11-3 to TRBJ2-2, with D possibly called TRBD1 or TRBD2 (6 bases each). V lost 5 bases and J lost 5, with 12 bases in between. The CDR3 has 14 amino acids. Germline lookup yields CDR1 SGHNT and CDR2 YENEEA. CDR3 nucleotide sequence: TGTGCCAGCAGCCCTCGAGGGGGGACCGGGGAGCTGTTTTTT. Its protein is CASSPRGGTGELFF.

The J gene is TRBJ2-7, the V gene TRBV5-6, with D uncertain. The CDR3 has 16 amino acids. Germline loops: CDR1 SGHDT, CDR2 YYEEEE. V lost 5 bases and J 3 bases, leaving 21 bases between the germline ends. The CDR3 bases are TGTGCCAGCAGTCAAGATTCGACACAGCCCTACTACGAGCAGTACTTC. It yields the protein CASSQDSTQPYYEQYF.

This sequence joins TRBV10-3 and TRBJ1-2; D ambiguous. Trimming took off 7 bases at V and 8 bases at J, with 17 bases between the two ends. Germline assignment: CDR1 ENHRY and CDR2 SYGVKD. This CDR3 comprises 13 residues. As DNA, the CDR3 is TGTGCCATCACCGAGCACTCAAGAGAGGGCTACACCTTC. Its translation is CAITEHSREGYTF.

The chain uses TRBV7-9 and TRBJ2-1; 7 bases agree with TRBD1. Trimming removed 1 base from V and 5 bases from J; junction bases left unmatched: 14. CDR1 and CDR2 from the germline V gene are SEHNR and FQNEAQ (reference sequence). The CDR3 runs to 18 residues. The CDR3 loop is CASSLVGAGTVSHNEQFF. CDR3 sequence (DNA): TGTGCCAGCAGCTTAGTCGGAGCAGGGACAGTGAGTCACAATGAGCAGTTCTTC.

The chain has TRBV7-6 and TRBJ2-7; 11 bases agree with TRBD2. The ends lost 5 bases at V and 7 bases at J; junction bases unmatched: 13. The CDR3 is 16 amino acids. The germline V gene encodes CDR1 SGHVS and CDR2 FNYEAQ. The CDR3, as DNA: TGTGCCAGCAGCCGTTATAGCGGGGGGGCGTATGATGAGCAGTACTTC. It encodes CASSRYSGGAYDEQYF. The whole variable domain, remainder taken from reference TRBV7-6 and TRBJ2-7, is GAGVSQSPRYKVTKRGQDVALRCDPISGHVSLYWYRQALGQGPEFLTYFNYEAQQDKSGLPNDRFSAERPEGSISTLTIQRTEQRDSAMYRCASSRYSGGAYDEQYFGPGTRLTVT.

This chain connects TRBV2 to TRBJ2-2; 8 bases map to TRBD1. V trimming: 6 bases; J trimming: 6 bases; junction bases outside the gene matches: 9. There are 15 residues in the CDR3. From germline, CDR1 is SNHLY and CDR2 FYNNEI. The CDR3, as DNA: TGTGCCAGCAGGCCAACAGGGGGTAGCGCCGGGGAGCTGTTTTTT. Protein product: CASRPTGGSAGELFF.

This chain uses TRBV12-1 with TRBJ2-1; the D call of TRBD1 is as the table states it, not checked on the DNA. TRBV12-1 is listed as a pseudogene. The CDR3 is 17 amino acids. The CDR3 bases are TGTGCCAGCAGCTTAGGGATGCAGGGGCCCCCGGACAATGAGCAGTTCTTC. Protein: CASSLGMQGPPDNEQFF.

The chain employs TRBV5-4 and TRBJ2-5; the match to TRBD2 covers 9 bases. CDR3 length equals 16 residues. V shed 0 bases, J shed 0 bases, and the junction held 3 bases outside the gene matches. The germline V gene encodes CDR1 SGHNT and CDR2 YYREEE (reference sequence). The CDR3 DNA sequence: TGTGCCAGCAGCTTGGATGCGGGGGGGTACCAAGAGACCCAGTACTTC. Translated, it gives CASSLDAGGYQETQYF.

The CDR3 DNA reads TGTGCCAGCTGGGAGGGTATTACTAACACTGAAGCTTTCTTT. Translated, it gives CASWEGITNTEAFF. This sequence joins TRBV2 and TRBJ1-1; D ambiguous. This CDR3 is 14 amino acids long. The germline V and J ends were trimmed by 8 bases and 2 bases, with 15 bases remaining between them. CDR1 is SNHLY, CDR2 FYNNEI, per germline.

The chain carries TRBV9 and TRBJ2-7, with TRBD1 identical over 9 bases. Germline CDR1 is SGDLS and CDR2 is YYNGEE. The length of the CDR3 is 15 residues. The junction had 10 bases not matched to a gene; V was cut back by 4 bases and J by 5 bases. The CDR3 DNA reads as TGTGCCAGCAGCCCTACCGGGGACAGGGTCAACGAGCAGTACTTC. Translation gives CASSPTGDRVNEQYF.

The V and J genes are TRBV4-1 and TRBJ2-2, with 7 bases identical to TRBD1. Trimming took 0 bases from V and 5 from J; bases not matched to a gene: 6. This CDR3 is 16 amino acids long. Germline assignment: CDR1 MGHRA and CDR2 YSYEKL. The CDR3 region is CASSQEFTGATGELFF. The DNA of the CDR3 is TGCGCCAGCAGCCAAGAATTTACAGGGGCGACCGGGGAGCTGTTTTTT.

CDR3: CASSTRRENTEAFF. The CDR3 DNA reads TGTGCCAGCAGCACCCGCAGGGAGAACACTGAAGCTTTCTTT. This rearrangement joins TRBV5-4 to TRBJ1-1; tentative D call: TRBD1 (5 bases). This CDR3 contains 14 residues. Between the trimmed V and J ends, which lost 4 bases and 1 base, there was a span of 11 bases. Germline CDR1 is SGHNT and CDR2 is YYREEE (reference sequence).

Concerning this clone itself: One junction end does not reproduce the germline sequence, and a read error may be involved. This chain connects TRBV4-1 to TRBJ2-1; D is perhaps TRBD1 or TRBD2 (5 bases each). CDR1 and CDR2 from the germline V gene are MGHRA and YSYEKL. The CDR3 runs 13 residues. CDR3 DNA sequence: TGCGCCAGCAGCCATGGGACCGTGGGTTTAAGGGTCTTC. It yields the protein CASSHGTVGLRVF.

This rearrangement joins TRBV5-5 to TRBJ2-7; D is unresolved. Trimming removed 2 bases from V and 1 base from J, with 7 bases in between. The CDR3 extends over 13 amino acids. The germline CDR1 and CDR2 sequences are SGHKS and YYEKEE (reference sequence). CDR3 sequence: CASSFGRSYEQYF. CDR3 in DNA: TGTGCCAGCAGCTTCGGACGGTCCTACGAGCAGTACTTC.

The gene calls are TRBV7-8 and TRBJ1-1; D gene unclear. CDR3 size: 12 residues. Germline V gene lookup returns CDR1 SGHVS and CDR2 FQNEAQ. The V end lost 7 bases, the J end lost 10 bases, and 16 bases lay between the germline ends. CDR3 in amino acids: CASTQWDLGAFF. CDR3 in DNA: TGTGCCAGCACGCAATGGGATCTAGGAGCTTTCTTT.

The chain combines TRBV6-5 with TRBJ2-7; 9 bases align to TRBD1. Germline values: CDR1 MNHEY, CDR2 SVGAGI. The junction had 3 bases not matched to a gene; V was cut back by 6 bases and J by 3 bases. CDR3 length equals 13 residues. The chain's CDR3 is CASRKGQGYEQYF. The CDR3 DNA reads TGTGCCAGCAGAAAGGGACAGGGCTACGAGCAGTACTTC.

This clone was detected only once. The DNA of the CDR3 is TGTGCCAGCAGCTTCGGGGGGGGGATCCCAGATACGCAGTATTTT. Its translation: CASSFGGGIPDTQYF. This sequence joins TRBV5-4 and TRBJ2-3, with TRBD2 matching 8 bases. The trim removed 2 bases at V and 4 bases at J, leaving 6 bases unmatched. Per the germline V gene, CDR1 is SGHNT and CDR2 is YYREEE (reference sequence). The CDR3 is 15 residues long. Looking up the rest from reference TRBV5-4 and TRBJ2-3 gives the full variable domain: ETGVTQSPTHLIKTRGQQVTLRCSSQSGHNTVSWYQQALGQGPQFIFQYYREEENGRGNFPPRFSGLQFPNYSSELNVNALELDDSALYLCASSFGGGIPDTQYFGPGTRLTVL.

This clone has only one observation. The rearrangement links TRBV27 to TRBJ2-2, with D unclear. Per germline, CDR1 MNHEY and CDR2 SMNVEV (reference sequence). The CDR3 spans 14 residues. The germline V and J ends were trimmed by 2 bases and 3 bases, with 7 bases remaining between them. The chain's CDR3 is CASSLTEYTGELFF. DNA of the CDR3: TGTGCCAGCAGTTTAACCGAGTACACCGGGGAGCTGTTTTTT.